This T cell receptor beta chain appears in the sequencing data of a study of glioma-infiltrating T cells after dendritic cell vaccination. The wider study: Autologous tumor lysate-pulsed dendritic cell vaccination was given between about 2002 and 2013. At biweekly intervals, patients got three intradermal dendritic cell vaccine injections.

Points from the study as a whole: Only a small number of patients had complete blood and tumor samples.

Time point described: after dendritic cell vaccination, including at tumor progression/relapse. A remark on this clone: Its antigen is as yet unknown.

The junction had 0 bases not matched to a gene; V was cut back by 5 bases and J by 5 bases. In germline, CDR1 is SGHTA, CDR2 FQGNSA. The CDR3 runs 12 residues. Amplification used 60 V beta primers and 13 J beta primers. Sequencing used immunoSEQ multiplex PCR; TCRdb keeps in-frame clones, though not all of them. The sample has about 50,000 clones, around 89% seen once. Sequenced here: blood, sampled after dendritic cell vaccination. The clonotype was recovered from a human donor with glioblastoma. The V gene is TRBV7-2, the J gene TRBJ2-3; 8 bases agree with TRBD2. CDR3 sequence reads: CASSRGGDTQYF. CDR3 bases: TGTGCCAGCAGCCGGGGGGGAGATACGCAGTATTTT.